These 3 T cell receptor beta chains were all obtained from the same sample, sequenced in a study of T cells in Graves' hyperthyroidism and ophthalmopathy. Amplified regions were TCR beta CDR3 sequences from RNA transcripts. The HTBI primer set served for first-round RT-PCR of the TCR CDR3. Via MiXCR, TCRdb re-called the multiplex PCR reads, giving one row per CDR3 protein. The data contain a few hundred thousand distinct CDR3 sequences, around 46% of them singletons. The sequenced sample was peripheral blood or thyroid tissue (not recorded which). The receptors stem from a woman between 18 and 30 years old with Graves' hyperthyroidism.

The rearrangement uses TRBV20-1 and TRBJ2-7, with a tentative D call TRBD1 (6 bases). V lost 6 bases to trimming and J lost 6 bases, with 12 bases between them. The CDR3 consists of 11 residues. Germline V gene data show CDR1 as DFQATT and CDR2 as SNEGSKA (reference sequence). CDR3 coding DNA: TGCAGTGCGGGACATCGTTTCGAGCAGTACTTC. It codes for CSAGHRFEQYF.

In regard to this clonotype: No DNA is shown, since the ends of the CDR3 on it are uncertain; the CDR3 is the one TCRdb lists. J is TRBJ2-2 and V is TRBV29-1. The germline CDR1 and CDR2 sequences are SQVTM and ANQGSEA. Termini included, the CDR3 measures 11 amino acids. CDR3 protein: CSVRAPGSCFF.

This chain connects TRBV10-3 to TRBJ2-7; D may match TRBD1 or TRBD2 (5 bases each). Germline V gene sequence: CDR1 ENHRY, CDR2 SYGVKD. The CDR3 runs to 15 residues. Trimming removed 7 bases from V and 1 base from J, with 17 bases in between. The CDR3 DNA sequence: TGTGCCATCAAACCGGGACCTCGTGTGTCCTACGAGCAGTACTTC. This sequence encodes CAIKPGPRVSYEQYF.